This T cell receptor beta chain was obtained from a study of shared clonotypes between healthy human individuals. Study overall: Per-donor plates numbered three CD4 naive, three CD4 memory, two CD8 naive and one CD8 memory.

All donors qualified as healthy HIV-negative adults and had experienced no recent acute infections or vaccinations. This clone was counted a single time. Its antigen is unknown. Distinct nucleotide sequences in the sample also encode this CDR3. Several immunoSEQ 96-well plates shared each subset's DNA, each plate a replicate. Using immunoSEQ multiplex PCR, the repertoire was profiled, and TCRdb retains in-frame clones only, with some absent. This table has over a million clones, roughly 96% appearing once. General observations from the study: Estimated richness was generally greater in naive than memory subsets.

Germline CDR1 and CDR2: GTSNPN and SVGIG (reference sequence). Trimming at V came to 3 bases and at J to 6 bases, leaving 1 base not matched to a gene. The CDR3 loop spans 14 amino acids. The TCR sequence derives from a man younger than 40 in good health. J is TRBJ2-2 and V is TRBV30, with TRBD2 identical over 13 bases. The source material was naive CD4+ T cells sorted from blood. Described subset: CD45RA+ positively selected. Here the CDR3 reads CAWSGLAGAGELFF. The CDR3 nucleotides are TGTGCCTGGAGCGGACTAGCGGGAGCCGGGGAGCTGTTTTTT.